The T cell receptor beta chain described here comes from a study of blood T cell repertoires in COVID-19. Study-wide background: Sources were T cells, B-cell-depleted T cells, or PBMCs; the material itself was cDNA or gDNA.

The germline V gene encodes CDR1 SGHVS and CDR2 FNYEAQ. The CDR3 extends over 13 amino acids. Trimming took 2 bases from V and 10 from J, leaving 12 bases between them. As processed by the authors: By means of reference gene primer amplification, nucleated cell counts were estimated. Repertoires were generated with immunoSEQ multiplex PCR, while TCRdb's copy carries only in-frame clones and drops some. That table is the source of V, J and clone size, and D and trimming were worked out from the DNA. The data hold about 120,000 clones, with approximately 68% observed a single time. The sample was peripheral blood. The chain combines TRBV7-6 with TRBJ2-1; D is unresolved. The TCR sequence derives from a woman aged 70 to 79 with acute or convalescent COVID-19. CDR3 protein: CASSLTDTGEQFF. CDR3 coding DNA: TGTGCCAGCAGCTTAACCGACACTGGGGAGCAGTTCTTC.